These T cell receptor beta chains were read from a single sample in a study of cytomegalovirus exposure and HLA in healthy donors. Clones were read by immunoSEQ multiplex PCR, and TCRdb kept only the in-frame ones, dropping some. The profile shows around 220,000 clones, roughly 70% of them singletons. The sequenced material came from PBMCs. The receptor set was obtained from a woman aged 25-40 years in good health and CMV-seronegative. CDR3s include the opening cysteine and the closing phenylalanine or tryptophan. A D gene is named only where the DNA matches it firmly. Some rows mark clone size as missing; the rest say once, few, many or name a class of expanded clone.

length: 14
D: -
J: TRBJ2-1
V: TRBV5-1
size: once
DNA: TGCGCCAGCAGCTTGGTACAGTGGTCTAATGAGCAGTTCTTC
CDR3: CASSLVQWSNEQFF

length: 15
D: -
J: TRBJ1-3
V: TRBV30
size: -
DNA: TGTGCCTGGAGTGTACGGGGGGCTTTTGGAAACACCATATATTTT
CDR3: CAWSVRGAFGNTIYF

length: 14
D: TRBD2
J: TRBJ2-1
V: TRBV2
size: -
DNA: TGTGCCAGCAACGGGGGACTAGAATACAATGAGCAGTTCTTC
CDR3: CASNGGLEYNEQFF

length: 13
D: -
J: TRBJ2-2
V: TRBV2
size: -
DNA: TGTGCCAGCAGGGGACTCTTCACCGGGGAGCTGTTTTTT
CDR3: CASRGLFTGELFF

length: 17
D: -
J: TRBJ1-2
V: TRBV29-1
size: few
DNA: TGCAGCGTTGAGGAAAATGGAGGGGCTTGGGCTAACTATGGCTGCACCTTC
CDR3: CSVEENGGAWANYGCTF

length: 12
D: -
J: TRBJ2-1
V: TRBV10-3
size: -
DNA: TGTGCCATCAAGGGGGAATACAATGAGCAGTTCTTC
CDR3: CAIKGEYNEQFF

length: 14
D: -
J: TRBJ2-1
V: TRBV5-4
size: -
DNA: TGTGCCAGCAGCTTTGGGACACAAACCGATGAGCAGTTCTTC
CDR3: CASSFGTQTDEQFF

length: 14
D: TRBD1
J: TRBJ2-7
V: TRBV18
size: few
DNA: TGTGCCAGCTCTCTCGGGACAGGAGGCTACGAGCAGTACTTC
CDR3: CASSLGTGGYEQYF

length: 14
D: -
J: TRBJ2-1
V: TRBV2
size: -
DNA: TGTGCCAGCAGTGGCGGGAACTCCTACAATGAGCAGTTCTTC
CDR3: CASSGGNSYNEQFF

length: 16
D: TRBD2
J: TRBJ2-1
V: TRBV14
size: few
DNA: TGTGCCAGCAGCCAAGATTGGGCTAGCGGGAGAATTTCGAAGTTCTTC
CDR3: CASSQDWASGRISKFF

length: 14
D: -
J: TRBJ2-3
V: TRBV5-8
size: -
DNA: TGTGCCAGCAGCTCACCACTGGGGCGGGATACGCAGTATTTT
CDR3: CASSSPLGRDTQYF